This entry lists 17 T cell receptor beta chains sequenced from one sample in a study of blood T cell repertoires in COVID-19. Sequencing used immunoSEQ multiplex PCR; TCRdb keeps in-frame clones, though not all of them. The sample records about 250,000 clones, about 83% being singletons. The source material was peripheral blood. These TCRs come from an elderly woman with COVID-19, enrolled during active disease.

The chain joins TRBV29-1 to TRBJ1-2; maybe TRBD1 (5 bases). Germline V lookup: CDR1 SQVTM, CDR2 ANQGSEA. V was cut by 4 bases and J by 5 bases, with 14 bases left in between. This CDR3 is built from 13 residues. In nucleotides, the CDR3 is TGCAGCGTTGTATCGGACAACCTTTATGGCTACACCTTC. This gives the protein CSVVSDNLYGYTF.

CDR3 protein: CASSKRQPDPYEQYF. CDR3 bases: TGTGCCAGCAGCAAGAGACAGCCTGACCCCTACGAGCAGTACTTC. The chain couples TRBV21-1 to TRBJ2-7; TRBD1, as called in the table, went unchecked against the DNA. TRBV21-1 has pseudogene status. This CDR3 has 15 residues.

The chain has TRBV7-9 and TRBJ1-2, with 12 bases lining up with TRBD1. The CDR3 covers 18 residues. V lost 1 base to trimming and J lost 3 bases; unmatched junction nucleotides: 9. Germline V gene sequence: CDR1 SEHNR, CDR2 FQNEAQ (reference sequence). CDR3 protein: CASSLGRDRGRLDYGYTF. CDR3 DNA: TGTGCCAGCAGCTTAGGCCGGGACAGGGGGCGCTTGGACTATGGCTACACCTTC.

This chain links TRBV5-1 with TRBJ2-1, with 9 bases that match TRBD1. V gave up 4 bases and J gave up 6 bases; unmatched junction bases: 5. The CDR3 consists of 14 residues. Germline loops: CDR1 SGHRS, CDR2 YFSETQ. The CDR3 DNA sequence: TGCGCCAGCAGCCCTTCGGGACAGGGCAATGAGCAGTTCTTC. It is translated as CASSPSGQGNEQFF. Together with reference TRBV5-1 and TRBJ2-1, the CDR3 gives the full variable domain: KAGVTQTPRYLIKTRGQQVTLSCSPISGHRSVSWYQQTPGQGLQFLFEYFSETQRNKGNFPGRFSGRQFSNSRSEMNVSTLELGDSALYLCASSPSGQGNEQFFGPGTRLTVL.

The CDR3 is CASSGGTGGCYNEQFF. The CDR3 DNA is TGCGCCAGCAGCGGTGGGACAGGGGGTTGCTACAATGAGCAGTTCTTC. The chain employs TRBV5-1 and TRBJ2-1; TRBD1 matches at 11 bases. CDR1 is SGHRS, CDR2 YFSETQ, per germline. Unmatched junction bases numbered 6, after V lost 4 bases and J lost 3 bases. The CDR3 contains 16 residues.

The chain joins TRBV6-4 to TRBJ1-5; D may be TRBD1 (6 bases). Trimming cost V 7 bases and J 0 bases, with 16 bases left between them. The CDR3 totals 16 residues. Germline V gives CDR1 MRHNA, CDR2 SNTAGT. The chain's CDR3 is CASNLGQRYSNQPQHF. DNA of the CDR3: TGTGCCAGCAACCTAGGACAGAGGTATAGCAATCAGCCCCAGCATTTT.

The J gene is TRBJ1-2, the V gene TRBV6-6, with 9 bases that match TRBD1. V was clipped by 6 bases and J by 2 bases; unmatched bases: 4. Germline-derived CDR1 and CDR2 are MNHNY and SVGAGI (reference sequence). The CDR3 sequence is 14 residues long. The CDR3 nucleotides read TGTGCCAGCAGCTTGGGACAGGGAAACTATGGCTACACCTTC. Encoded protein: CASSLGQGNYGYTF.

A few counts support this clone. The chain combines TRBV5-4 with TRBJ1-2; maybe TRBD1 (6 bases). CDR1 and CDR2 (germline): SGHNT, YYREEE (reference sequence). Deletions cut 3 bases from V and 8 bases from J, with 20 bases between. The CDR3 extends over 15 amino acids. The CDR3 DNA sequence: TGTGCCAGCAGCTGGGAGAGCACAGGGAACGACGGCTACACCTTC. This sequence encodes CASSWESTGNDGYTF.

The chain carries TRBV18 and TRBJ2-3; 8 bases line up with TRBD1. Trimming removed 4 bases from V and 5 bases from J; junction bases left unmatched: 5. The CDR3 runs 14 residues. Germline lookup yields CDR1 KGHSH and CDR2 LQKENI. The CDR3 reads CASSLQGAGDTQYF. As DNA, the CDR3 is TGTGCCAGCTCACTCCAGGGGGCAGGAGATACGCAGTATTTT.

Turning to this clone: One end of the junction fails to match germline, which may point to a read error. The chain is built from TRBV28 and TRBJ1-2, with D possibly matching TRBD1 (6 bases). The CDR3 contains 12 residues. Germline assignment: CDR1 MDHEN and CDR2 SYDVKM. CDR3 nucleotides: TGTGCCAGCAGGCCGGGACAACTGTCGACTTCCTTC. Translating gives CASRPGQLSTSF.

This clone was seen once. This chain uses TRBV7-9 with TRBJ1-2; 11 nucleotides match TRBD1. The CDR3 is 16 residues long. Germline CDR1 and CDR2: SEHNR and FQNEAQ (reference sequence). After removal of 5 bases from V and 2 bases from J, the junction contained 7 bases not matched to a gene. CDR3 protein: CASSRTGGAPNYGYTF. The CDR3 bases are TGTGCCAGCAGCCGGACAGGGGGCGCCCCAAACTATGGCTACACCTTC.

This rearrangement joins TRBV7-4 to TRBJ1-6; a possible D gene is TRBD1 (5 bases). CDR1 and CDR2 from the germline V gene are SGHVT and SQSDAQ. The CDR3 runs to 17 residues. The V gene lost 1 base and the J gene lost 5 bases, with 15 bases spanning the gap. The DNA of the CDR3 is TGTGCCAGCAGCTTAGTCCCATTCAGGGAGGATAATTCACCCCTCCACTTT. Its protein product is CASSLVPFREDNSPLHF.

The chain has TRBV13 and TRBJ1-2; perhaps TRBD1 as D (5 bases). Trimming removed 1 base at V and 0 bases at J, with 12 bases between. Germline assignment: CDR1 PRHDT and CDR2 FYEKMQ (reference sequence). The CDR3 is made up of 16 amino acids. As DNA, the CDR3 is TGTGCCAGCAGCTTAGTAGGGGAAAAAGCTAACTATGGCTACACCTTC. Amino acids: CASSLVGEKANYGYTF. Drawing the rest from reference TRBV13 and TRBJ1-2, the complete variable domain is AAGVIQSPRHLIKEKRETATLKCYPIPRHDTVYWYQQGPGQDPQFLISFYEKMQSDKGSIPDRFSAQQFSDYHSELNMSSLELGDSALYFCASSLVGEKANYGYTFGSGTRLTVV.

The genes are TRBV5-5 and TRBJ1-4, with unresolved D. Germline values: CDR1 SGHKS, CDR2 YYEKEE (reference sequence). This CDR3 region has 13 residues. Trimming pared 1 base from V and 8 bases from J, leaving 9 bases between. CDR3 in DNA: TGTGCCAGCAGCTTGATGGGGAGGGAAAAACTGTTTTTT. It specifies CASSLMGREKLFF.

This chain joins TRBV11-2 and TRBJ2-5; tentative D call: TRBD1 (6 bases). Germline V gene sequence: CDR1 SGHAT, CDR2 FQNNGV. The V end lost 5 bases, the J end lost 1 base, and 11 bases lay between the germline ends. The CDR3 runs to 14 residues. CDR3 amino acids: CASSAYRAQETQYF. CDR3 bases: TGTGCCAGCAGCGCATACAGGGCCCAAGAGACCCAGTACTTC.

The CDR3 region is CASSFGQGAGELFF. Here the CDR3 DNA reads TGTGCCAGCAGCTTTGGACAGGGGGCCGGGGAGCTGTTTTTT. J is TRBJ2-2 and V is TRBV11-3; 10 positions match TRBD1. Germline loops: CDR1 SGHNT, CDR2 YENEEA. This CDR3 has 14 amino acids. Trimming took 3 bases from V and 6 from J; bases not matched to a gene: 1.

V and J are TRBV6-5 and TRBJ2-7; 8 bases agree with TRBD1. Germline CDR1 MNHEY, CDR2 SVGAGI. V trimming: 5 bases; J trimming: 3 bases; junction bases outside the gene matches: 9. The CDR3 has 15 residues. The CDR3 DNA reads TGTGCCAGCAGTCTCCGACAGGGGACCGTCTACGAGCAGTACTTC. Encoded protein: CASSLRQGTVYEQYF.